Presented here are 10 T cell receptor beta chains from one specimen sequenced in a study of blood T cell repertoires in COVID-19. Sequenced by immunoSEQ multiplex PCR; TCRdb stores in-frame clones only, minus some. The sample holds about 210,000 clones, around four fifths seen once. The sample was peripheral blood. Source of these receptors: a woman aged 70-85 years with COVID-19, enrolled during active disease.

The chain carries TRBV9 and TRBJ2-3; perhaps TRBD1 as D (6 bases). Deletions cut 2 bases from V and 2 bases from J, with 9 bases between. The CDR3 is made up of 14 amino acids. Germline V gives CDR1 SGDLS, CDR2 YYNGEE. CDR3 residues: CASSVDSYTDTQYF. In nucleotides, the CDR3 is TGTGCCAGCAGCGTGGACAGTTACACAGATACGCAGTATTTT.

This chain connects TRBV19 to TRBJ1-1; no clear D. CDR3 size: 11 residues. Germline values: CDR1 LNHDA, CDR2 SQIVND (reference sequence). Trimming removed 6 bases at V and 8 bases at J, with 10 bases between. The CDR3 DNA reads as TGTGCCAGTAGAATAAGGGAGGAAGCTTTCTTT. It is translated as CASRIREEAFF. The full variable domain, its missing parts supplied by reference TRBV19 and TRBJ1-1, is DGGITQSPKYLFRKEGQNVTLSCEQNLNHDAMYWYRQDPGQGLRLIYYSQIVNDFQKGDIAEGYSVSREKKESFPLTVTSAQKNPTAFYLCASRIREEAFFGQGTRLTVV.

The CDR3 here is CASSYRPGSYNEQFF. The CDR3 DNA reads as TGTGCCAGCAGTTATAGGCCGGGTTCCTACAATGAGCAGTTCTTC. This chain links TRBV27 with TRBJ2-1; D remains ambiguous. The germline V gene encodes CDR1 MNHEY and CDR2 SMNVEV (reference sequence). The CDR3 spans 15 residues. V was clipped by 4 bases and J by 1 base, with 11 bases between them.

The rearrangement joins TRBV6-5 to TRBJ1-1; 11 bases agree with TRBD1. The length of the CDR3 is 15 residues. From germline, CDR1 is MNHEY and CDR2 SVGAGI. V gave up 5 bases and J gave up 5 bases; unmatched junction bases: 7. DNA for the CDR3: TGTGCCAGCAGTCGCCCGGGACAGGGGGAGACTGAAGCTTTCTTT. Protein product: CASSRPGQGETEAFF.

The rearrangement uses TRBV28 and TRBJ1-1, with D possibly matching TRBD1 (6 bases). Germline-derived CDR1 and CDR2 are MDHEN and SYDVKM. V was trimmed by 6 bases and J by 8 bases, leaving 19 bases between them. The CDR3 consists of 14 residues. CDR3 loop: CASRPGDGILEAFF. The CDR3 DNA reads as TGTGCCAGCAGACCAGGGGACGGGATCCTAGAAGCTTTCTTT.

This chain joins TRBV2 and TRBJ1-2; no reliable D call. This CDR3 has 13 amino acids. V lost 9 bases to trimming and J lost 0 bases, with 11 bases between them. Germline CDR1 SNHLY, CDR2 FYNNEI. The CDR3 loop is CARRQNSNYGYTF. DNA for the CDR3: TGTGCCAGAAGACAAAACTCTAACTATGGCTACACCTTC.

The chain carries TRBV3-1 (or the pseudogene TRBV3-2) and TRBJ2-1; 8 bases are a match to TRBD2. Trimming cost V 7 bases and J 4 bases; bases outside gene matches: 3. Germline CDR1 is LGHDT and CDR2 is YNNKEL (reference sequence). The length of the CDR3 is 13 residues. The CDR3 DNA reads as TGTGCCAGCACGGCTAGCGGGTACAATGAGCAGTTCTTC. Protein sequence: CASTASGYNEQFF.

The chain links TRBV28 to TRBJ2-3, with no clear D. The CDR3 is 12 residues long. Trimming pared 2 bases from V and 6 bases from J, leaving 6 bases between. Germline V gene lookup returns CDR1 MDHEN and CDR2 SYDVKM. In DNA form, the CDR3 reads TGTGCCAGCAGTTTAACTATGGATACGCAGTATTTT. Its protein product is CASSLTMDTQYF.

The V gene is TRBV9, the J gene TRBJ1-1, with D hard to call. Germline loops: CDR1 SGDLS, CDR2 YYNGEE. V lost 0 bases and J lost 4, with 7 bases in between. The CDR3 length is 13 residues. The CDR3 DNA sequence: TGTGCCAGCAGCGTAGATGTAGTCACTGAAGCTTTCTTT. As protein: CASSVDVVTEAFF.

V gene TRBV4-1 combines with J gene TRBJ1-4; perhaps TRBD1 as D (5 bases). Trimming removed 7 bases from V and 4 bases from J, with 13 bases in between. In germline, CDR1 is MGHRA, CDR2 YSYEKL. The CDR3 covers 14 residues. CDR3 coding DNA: TGCGCCAGCACCGAGTCGGGGGTTAATGAAAAACTGTTTTTT. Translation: CASTESGVNEKLFF.